This T cell receptor (beta chain) was obtained from a study of CD8 T cells in Susac syndrome. Trimming left V 5 bases short and J 0 bases short, with 4 bases between. CDR1 and CDR2 from the germline V gene are MNHNY and SVGAGI (reference sequence). The CDR3 is 12 amino acids. CD8+ and CD4+ T cells circulating in blood were sequenced for TCR beta. When the RNA was reverse transcribed, random hexamers were used with an input of about 0.5 to 1 ug. TCR beta CDR3 was amplified by immunoSEQ multiplex PCR. This amplification extended across 54 Vbeta and 13 Jbeta segments. TCRdb reanalysed the immunoSEQ multiplex PCR reads using MiXCR and keeps one entry per CDR3 protein. This sample yields more than 70,000 distinct CDR3 sequences, of which roughly 93% are seen a single time; roughly 0.32% belongs to the top ten.

V usage is TRBV6-6 and J usage is TRBJ2-5; the D is unclear. Sequenced sample: CD8+ T cells from PBMCs. The source is a human donor in good health. Here the CDR3 DNA reads TGTGCCAGCAGTCAGTACCAAGAGACCCAGTACTTC. As protein: CASSQYQETQYF.